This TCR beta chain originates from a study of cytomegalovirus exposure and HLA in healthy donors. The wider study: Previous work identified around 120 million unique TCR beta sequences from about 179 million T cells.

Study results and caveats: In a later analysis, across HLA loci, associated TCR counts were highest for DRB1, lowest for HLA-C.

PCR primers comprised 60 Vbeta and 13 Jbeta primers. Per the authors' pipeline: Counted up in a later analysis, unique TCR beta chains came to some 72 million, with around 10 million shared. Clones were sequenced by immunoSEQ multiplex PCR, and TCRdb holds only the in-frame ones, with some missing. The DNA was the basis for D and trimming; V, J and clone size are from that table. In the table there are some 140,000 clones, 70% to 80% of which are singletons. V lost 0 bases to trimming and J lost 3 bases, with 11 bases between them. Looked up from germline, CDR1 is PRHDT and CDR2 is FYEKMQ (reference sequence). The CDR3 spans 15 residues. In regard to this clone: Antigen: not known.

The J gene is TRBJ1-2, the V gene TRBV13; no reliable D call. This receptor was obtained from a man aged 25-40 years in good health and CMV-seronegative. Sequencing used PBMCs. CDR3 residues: CASSLGSSPDYGYTF. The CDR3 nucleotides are TGTGCCAGCAGCTTAGGTAGCAGTCCGGACTATGGCTACACCTTC.